Shown below are 16 T cell receptor beta chains from a single sample sequenced in a study of identical twins. Via MiXCR, TCRdb re-called the 5' RACE reads, giving one row per CDR3 protein. The data show approximately 1.8 million distinct CDR3 sequences, with less than 40% seen just once and under 0.35% held by the top ten. Sequencing input: cord blood. These receptors came from a newborn girl in good health.

The V call is TRBV5-1, the J call TRBJ2-1; 10 bases map to TRBD2. The trim removed 0 bases at V and 7 bases at J, leaving 7 bases unmatched. This CDR3 is 16 amino acids long. Per germline, CDR1 SGHRS and CDR2 YFSETQ. CDR3 loop: CASSLASGGSFNEQFF. Written as DNA, the CDR3 is TGCGCCAGCAGCTTGGCTAGCGGGGGATCGTTTAATGAGCAGTTCTTC.

Of note for this clonotype: Mismatch with germline at one junction end may stem from a read error. The J gene is TRBJ2-4, the V gene TRBV11-2; the D gene is possibly TRBD1 (5 bases). This CDR3 is built from 16 residues. Germline V CDR1 and CDR2: SGHAT, FQNNGV. In DNA form, the CDR3 reads TGTGCCAGCAGCTTAGGAAGAGGAAGGGGCAAAAACATTCGGTACTTC. The encoded protein is CASSLGRGRGKNIRYF.

The chain joins TRBV3-1 to TRBJ1-1; D gene ambiguous. There are 14 residues in the CDR3. The ends were cut back, 4 bases at V and 5 bases at J, with 14 bases in the middle. Germline lookup yields CDR1 LGHDT and CDR2 YNNKEL (reference sequence). The CDR3 sequence: CASSRSSRGTEAFF. The CDR3 DNA follows: TGTGCCAGCAGCCGATCATCCCGGGGAACTGAAGCTTTCTTT.

The rearrangement joins TRBV6-6 to TRBJ1-1, with 7 bases matching TRBD1. V was pared by 6 bases and J by 11 bases, with 6 bases of the junction left unmatched. The germline V gene has CDR1 MNHNY and CDR2 SVGAGI (reference sequence). There are 11 residues in the CDR3. The CDR3 DNA is TGTGCCAGCAGCTTGCGGGACAGTGCTTTCTTT. It specifies CASSLRDSAFF.

This clonotype was seen only a few times. The chain uses TRBV20-1 and TRBJ2-5; 8 nucleotides agree with TRBD1. This CDR3 is built from 14 residues. Germline V CDR1 and CDR2: DFQATT, SNEGSKA (reference sequence). V shed 3 bases, J shed 8 bases, and the junction held 11 bases outside the gene matches. CDR3 amino acids: CSASRVGTGDTQYF. Here the CDR3 DNA reads TGCAGTGCTAGTCGCGTCGGGACAGGAGATACCCAGTACTTC.

This clonotype was detected only a few times. The CDR3 region is CASSYRTAGRSYNEQFF. CDR3 nucleotides: TGCGCCAGCAGCTATCGAACAGCGGGACGCTCCTACAATGAGCAGTTCTTC. The chain couples TRBV5-1 to TRBJ2-1; 7 nucleotides line up with TRBD2. The J segment lost 0 bases and the V segment lost 3 bases, leaving 9 bases of the junction unmatched. The CDR3 has 17 amino acids. Germline-derived CDR1 and CDR2 are SGHRS and YFSETQ.

This clonotype was seen more than once but under ten times. Written as DNA, the CDR3 is TGCGCCAGCAGCTTGGGTCAGGCTCAGAACACTGAAGCTTTCTTT. Translation gives CASSLGQAQNTEAFF. The chain joins TRBV5-1 to TRBJ1-1, with D uncertain. This CDR3 has 15 amino acids. Germline assignment: CDR1 SGHRS and CDR2 YFSETQ. V was cut by 0 bases and J by 1 base, with 10 bases left in between.

This clonotype was seen many times. The CDR3 region has the DNA TGCGCCAGCAGCGAGCCGTCTGGGGCCAACGTCCTGACTTTC. It codes for CASSEPSGANVLTF. V is TRBV5-1 and J is TRBJ2-6; the D is unclear. CDR1 and CDR2 (germline): SGHRS, YFSETQ. The V and J ends lost 4 bases and 1 base respectively, with 6 bases between them. This CDR3 has 14 residues.

The chain combines TRBV12-3 or TRBV12-4 with TRBJ2-5, with a possible D match to TRBD2 (6 bases). V lost 2 bases to trimming and J lost 3 bases, with 13 bases between them. CDR3 length equals 15 residues. The CDR3 DNA reads as TGTGCCAGCAGTTTAAACCGGGACTCCGAAGAGACCCAGTACTTC. Its translation: CASSLNRDSEETQYF.

The V gene is TRBV24-1, the J gene TRBJ2-1; D is possibly TRBD2 (5 bases). Germline V gene sequence: CDR1 KGHDR, CDR2 SFDVKD. The V gene lost 3 bases and the J gene lost 5 bases, with 13 bases spanning the gap. The CDR3 consists of 15 residues. This CDR3 reads CATSDPRTGDNEQFF. The CDR3 DNA reads TGTGCCACCAGTGATCCTAGGACTGGAGACAATGAGCAGTTCTTC.

The J gene is TRBJ2-3, the V gene TRBV5-4; a possible D gene is TRBD2 (5 bases). The V and J ends lost 1 base and 2 bases respectively, with 11 bases between them. The CDR3 has 15 amino acids. Looked up from germline, CDR1 is SGHNT and CDR2 is YYREEE (reference sequence). In nucleotides, the CDR3 is TGTGCCAGCAGCTTGCGGTCGGAGGTCACAGATACGCAGTATTTT. It yields the protein CASSLRSEVTDTQYF.

The rearrangement uses TRBV6-7 and TRBJ2-2, with unresolved D. TRBV6-7 is labeled an ORF, and its function is uncertain. The CDR3 covers 16 residues. V shed 6 bases and J shed 0 bases, with 14 bases lying between them. CDR3: CASSQSGEPNTGELFF. In nucleotides, the CDR3 is TGTGCCAGCAGCCAATCGGGTGAGCCGAACACCGGGGAGCTGTTTTTT.

The V call is TRBV6-1, the J call TRBJ1-4, with D maybe TRBD1 (5 bases). CDR1 MNHNS and CDR2 SASEGT come from the germline V gene. Trimming pared 7 bases from V and 7 bases from J, leaving 22 bases between. This CDR3 region has 16 residues. The DNA of the CDR3 is TGTGCCAGCATAACGGGACTATCGTCCCCGGCTGAAAAACTGTTTTTT. Its protein is CASITGLSSPAEKLFF.

Worth noting for this clonotype: A much bigger clone sits one base away, suggesting this may be a read error. This chain connects TRBV12-5 to TRBJ2-7, with a tentative D call TRBD1 (5 bases). The ends were cut back, 5 bases at V and 7 bases at J, with 24 bases in the middle. The germline V gene encodes CDR1 LGHNT and CDR2 FRNRAP. The CDR3 runs to 16 residues. Here the CDR3 DNA reads TGTGCTAGTGGTCAATCAGCAGGGATCCCCCGAGGTGAGCAGTACTTC. This codes for CASGQSAGIPRGEQYF.

About this clonotype: The junction differs from germline at one of its ends, possibly a read error. The chain uses TRBV12-3 or TRBV12-4 and TRBJ2-3, with 10 bases that match TRBD2. The CDR3 has 15 residues. The CDR3: CASQGLAAHTDTRYF. The DNA for the CDR3 is TGTGCCAGCCAAGGACTAGCGGCCCACACAGATACGCGGTATTTT.

In its sample, this clonotype was seen a few times. The chain combines TRBV2 with TRBJ1-4, with D possibly TRBD1 on 6 matching bases. The CDR3 extends over 15 amino acids. V was cut by 5 bases and J by 9 bases, with 19 bases left in between. Germline loops: CDR1 SNHLY, CDR2 FYNNEI. The CDR3 reads CASSFEDRRDKKLFF. CDR3 coding DNA: TGTGCCAGCAGTTTTGAAGATAGGCGGGACAAAAAACTGTTTTTT.